This passage covers 8 T cell receptor beta chains from one sample sequenced in a study of blood T cell repertoires in COVID-19 (dated by TCRdb to 2018 to 2021). Receptor libraries were prepared by the immunoSEQ multiplex PCR assay. TCRdb carries this immuneACCESS record with in-frame sequences only. Its versions omit some clonotypes, under half of them owing to an unresolved V gene in the studies checked, with the rest unexplained. Here the sample has a few hundred thousand clones; about 88% occur a single time. Less than 5% of the sample belongs to the ten largest clones. Sequencing used peripheral blood. The receptors here all came from a man in his 60s who had recovered from COVID-19.

The rearrangement uses TRBV6-5 and TRBJ1-2; 9 bases are a match to TRBD1. Losses at the gene ends were 6 bases for V and 4 bases for J; bases not matched to a gene: 6. The CDR3 length is 14 residues. Per germline, CDR1 MNHEY and CDR2 SVGAGI. The CDR3 DNA follows: TGTGCCAGCAGCCCGGACAGGGGAGGCTATGGCTACACCTTC. It codes for CASSPDRGGYGYTF.

This clone was detected only once. The V call is TRBV4-1, the J call TRBJ2-3, with TRBD2 as a possible D gene (5 bases). Germline V gene sequence: CDR1 MGHRA, CDR2 YSYEKL. The ends were cut back, 4 bases at V and 7 bases at J, with 9 bases in the middle. This CDR3 contains 12 residues. The CDR3 sequence: CASSLRGYTQYF. The CDR3 coding sequence is TGCGCCAGCAGCCTCCGCGGGTATACGCAGTATTTT.

This clone is judged medium-sized (0.01 to 0.1%). V and J are TRBV7-3 and TRBJ1-1; 7 bases fit TRBD1. The V gene's germline CDR1 is SGHTA and CDR2 FQGTGA. The V and J ends lost 5 bases and 7 bases, in that order; junction bases with no gene match: 7. This CDR3 is built from 13 residues. The CDR3 nucleotides are TGTGCCAGCAGCCTCACAGGGGCGCTTGAAGCTTTCTTT. Residues: CASSLTGALEAFF.

This clone was counted many times. The rearrangement links TRBV2 to TRBJ2-2; 7 positions agree with TRBD2. Germline loops: CDR1 SNHLY, CDR2 FYNNEI. After removal of 10 bases from V and 3 bases from J, the junction contained 11 bases not matched to a gene. This CDR3 spans 15 amino acids. CDR3 amino acids: CATQEIAGDTGELFF. The CDR3 region has the DNA TGTGCCACCCAAGAGATAGCGGGTGACACCGGGGAGCTGTTTTTT. Variable domain in full (rest from reference TRBV2 and TRBJ2-2): EPEVTQTPSHQVTQMGQEVILRCVPISNHLYFYWYRQILGQKVEFLVSFYNNEISEKSEIFDDQFSVERPDGSNFTLKIRSTKLEDSAMYFCATQEIAGDTGELFFGEGSRLTVL.

The chain employs TRBV27 and TRBJ1-1; TRBD1 might be the D (5 bases). V lost 7 bases to trimming and J lost 6 bases, with 24 bases between them. The CDR3 consists of 16 residues. CDR1 and CDR2 from the germline V gene are MNHEY and SMNVEV (reference sequence). The CDR3 region has the DNA TGTGCCAGCACGTCCAGTCGGGGGGGAGGGTTGGCTGAAGCTTTCTTT. Translated, it gives CASTSSRGGGLAEAFF.

Details on this clone: Since a much larger clone is just one base distant, this may be a read error. Other DNA sequences in this specimen translate into the identical CDR3. The chain carries TRBV5-8 and TRBJ1-5; D is unclear. Germline V lookup: CDR1 SGHTS, CDR2 YDEGEE. The CDR3 loop spans 16 amino acids. V dropped 0 bases and J dropped 0 bases, with 10 bases sitting between them. The CDR3 loop reads CASSLEAGYSNQPQHF. The CDR3 DNA is TGTGCCAGCAGCTTGGAGGCAGGCTATAGCAATCAGCCCCAGCATTTT.

V usage is TRBV27 and J usage is TRBJ2-3, with a weak D call TRBD2 (5 bases). The CDR3 is 13 residues long. V was shortened by 9 bases and J by 2 bases, with 12 bases between the two germline ends. Germline CDR1 and CDR2: MNHEY and SMNVEV (reference sequence). CDR3 DNA sequence: TGTGCCAGTCAGGACTTTCCCACAGATACGCAGTATTTT. Protein: CASQDFPTDTQYF.

The chain couples TRBV5-1 to TRBJ1-1; 7 positions match TRBD1. The V and J ends lost 0 bases and 8 bases, in that order; junction bases with no gene match: 7. Germline CDR1 SGHRS, CDR2 YFSETQ. The CDR3 covers 14 residues. The CDR3 region has the DNA TGCGCCAGCAGCTTGGAGGGGGCCGCGGGGGAAGCTTTCTTT. This gives the protein CASSLEGAAGEAFF.